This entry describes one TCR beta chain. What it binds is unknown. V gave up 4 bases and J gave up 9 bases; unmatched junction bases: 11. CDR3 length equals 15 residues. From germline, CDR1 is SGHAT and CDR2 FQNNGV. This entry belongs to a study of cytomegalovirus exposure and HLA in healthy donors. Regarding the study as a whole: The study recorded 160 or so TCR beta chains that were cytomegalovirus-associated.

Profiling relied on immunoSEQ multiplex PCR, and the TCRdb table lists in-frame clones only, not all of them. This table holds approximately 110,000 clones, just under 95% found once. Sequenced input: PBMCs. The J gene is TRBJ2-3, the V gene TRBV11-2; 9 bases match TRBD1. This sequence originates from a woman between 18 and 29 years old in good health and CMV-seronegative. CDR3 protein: CASSSGTGSQATQYF. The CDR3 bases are TGTGCCAGCAGCTCCGGGACAGGGTCTCAGGCCACGCAGTATTTT. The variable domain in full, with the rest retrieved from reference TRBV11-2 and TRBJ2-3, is EAGVAQSPRYKIIEKRQSVAFWCNPISGHATLYWYQQILGQGPKLLIQFQNNGVVDDSQLPKDRFSAERLKGVDSTLKIQPAKLEDSAVYLCASSSGTGSQATQYFGPGTRLTVL.